What follows is one TCR beta chain and its context. Its antigen is unknown. This sample was included in a study of T cell responses to AZD1222 COVID-19 vaccine. Study-wide results and caveats: Females outnumbered males among donors, who were mostly white British; clonal diversity was possibly underestimated.

Some clones are missing from TCRdb's copy, which holds only in-frame ones; the method was immunoSEQ multiplex PCR. This sample has about 150,000 clones; around 89% occur once, and the top ten carry roughly 6.9%. The CDR3 covers 15 residues. Trimming pared 4 bases from V and 0 bases from J, leaving 13 bases between. Germline V CDR1 and CDR2: SGDLS, YYNGEE. Sequenced here: peripheral blood, sampled on day 0 of AZD1222 vaccination. The chain links TRBV9 to TRBJ1-1; D gene unclear. This receptor was obtained from an adult in good health. The CDR3 is CASSPHKAMNTEAFF. The CDR3 DNA is TGTGCCAGCAGCCCCCACAAAGCCATGAACACTGAAGCTTTCTTT.